Presented here are 2 T cell receptor beta chains from one specimen sequenced in a study of OX40 agonist ivuxolimab in advanced cancers. Sequenced by immunoSEQ multiplex PCR; TCRdb stores in-frame clones only, minus some. The sample consists of some 86,000 clones, approximately 85% of them appearing once. The specimen was CD4+ or CD8+ T cells sorted from blood, collected in a trial of the OX40 agonist ivuxolimab. These receptors were taken from an adult with an advanced solid tumor such as melanoma, head and neck, liver or kidney cancer.

The chain links TRBV2 to TRBJ2-5; D may correspond to TRBD1 or TRBD2 (5 bases each). Looked up from germline, CDR1 is SNHLY and CDR2 is FYNNEI. The CDR3 has 13 amino acids. Trimming took 10 bases from V and 5 from J, leaving 17 bases between them. The CDR3 region is CANLKREGETQYF. The CDR3 DNA sequence: TGTGCCAACTTGAAACGAGAGGGGGAGACCCAGTACTTC.

This rearrangement joins TRBV5-6 to TRBJ2-5, with D possibly matching TRBD1 (6 bases). Trimming stripped 6 bases from V and 5 bases from J, with 11 bases between. CDR1 and CDR2 (germline): SGHDT, YYEEEE. There are 12 residues in the CDR3. The CDR3 protein is CASTRGVETQYF. Written as DNA, the CDR3 is TGTGCCAGCACCAGGGGTGTTGAGACCCAGTACTTC.